Listed below are T cell receptor beta chains from one sample, sequenced in a study of T cell repertoires in cytomegalovirus infection. TCRdb redid the calling of the reads with MiXCR, one entry per CDR3 protein. The data contain around 450,000 distinct CDR3 sequences, around 10% of them singletons. Sequencing input: PBMCs. These TCRs come from a human donor in good health (CMV status not recorded). Some clones in this sample may be carry-over from other donors' samples. CDR3s include the opening cysteine and the closing phenylalanine or tryptophan. Fields, in order: V gene, J gene, clone size, D gene, CDR3 DNA, CDR3 protein. A D gene is named only where the DNA matches it firmly. Clone size is shown for a subset of rows, as once, few, many or a class of expanded clone.

TRBV7-3	TRBJ2-1	-	-	TGTGCCCTTCACAGGGGTTTGAGCGGGTGGAGCTCCTACAATGAGCAGTTCTTC	CALHRGLSGWSSYNEQFF
TRBV19	TRBJ2-4	many	-	TGTGCCAGTAGTAGGGGGGTTGCGGGGACCAAAAACATTCAGTACTTC	CASSRGVAGTKNIQYF
TRBV2	TRBJ2-3	few	TRBD2	TGTGCCAGCAGTGAAGACCCTTTAGCGGGGTTCGCAGATACGCAGTATTTT	CASSEDPLAGFADTQYF
TRBV27	TRBJ1-5	many	-	TGTGCCAGCAGTTTGGGTCAGGAAAATAGCAATCAGCCCCAGCATTTT	CASSLGQENSNQPQHF
TRBV3-1	TRBJ1-1	many	-	TGTGCCAGCAGCCAAGTCGGCAACACTGAAGCTTTCTTT	CASSQVGNTEAFF
TRBV4-2	TRBJ1-6	many	-	TGTGCCAGCAGCCAACAGCGAGCTTCAAATAATTCACCCCTCCACTTT	CASSQQRASNNSPLHF
TRBV12-3/TRBV12-4	TRBJ2-5	few	-	TGTGCCAGCAGCCGGCGCCCGGCGGAGACCCAGTACTTC	CASSRRPAETQYF
TRBV30	TRBJ2-7	few	-	TGTGCCTGGCAAATAGCTTCGGCGAGCTACGAGCAGTACTTC	CAWQIASASYEQYF
TRBV7-6	TRBJ2-1	many	TRBD1	TGTGCCAGCAGCAGGGGGCGAGGGGTAGATGAGCAGTTCTTC	CASSRGRGVDEQFF
TRBV20-1	TRBJ2-7	many	-	TGCAGTGCTAGAGATCCCAGGGAGGGGGCGGGAGAGCAGTACTTC	CSARDPREGAGEQYF
TRBV11-2	TRBJ1-3	many	-	TGTGCCAGCAGCTTAAATCCAGGGGCTGGAAACACCATATATTTT	CASSLNPGAGNTIYF
TRBV11-2	TRBJ1-5	few	-	TGTGCCAGCAGCGGGGACGGACGGATCCAGCATTTT	CASSGDGRIQHF
TRBV5-4	TRBJ1-2	many	TRBD1	TGTGCCAGCAGCTTGGCGGGACAGGTTAACTATGGCTACACCTTC	CASSLAGQVNYGYTF
TRBV7-3	TRBJ2-1	many	-	TGTGCCAGCAGCTTGCAGGGAGCGATGAAGGGTGAGCAGTTCTTC	CASSLQGAMKGEQFF
TRBV7-9	TRBJ2-3	many	-	TGTGCCAGCAGCTTACGGGGGGCCACAGATACGCAGTATTTT	CASSLRGATDTQYF
TRBV7-6	TRBJ2-7	many	TRBD1	TGTGCCAGCAGCTTAGTGCCAGGGGGCGCCTCCTACGAGCAGTACTTC	CASSLVPGGASYEQYF
TRBV24-1	TRBJ1-1	-	TRBD1	TGTGCCACCAGTGCAGCACAGGGGGGTACTGAAGCTTTCTTT	CATSAAQGGTEAFF
TRBV23-1	TRBJ2-1	many	TRBD2	TGCGCCAGCAGTCAATTTCTTATGGAGCGGGGGCACGTCATCAATGAGCAGTTCTTC	CASSQFLMERGHVINEQFF
TRBV23-1	TRBJ2-7	-	-	TGCGCCAGCAGTCAATCAATGGTGAGCTCCTACGAGCAGTACTTC	CASSQSMVSSYEQYF
TRBV11-2	TRBJ1-1	many	-	TGTGCCAGCAGCTTAGATCGAGGCGGGAACACTGAAGCTTTCTTT	CASSLDRGGNTEAFF
TRBV4-2	TRBJ1-5	many	-	TGTGCCAGCAGCCAATATGGGGGCGGCCGGGGGCAGCCCCAGCATTTT	CASSQYGGGRGQPQHF
TRBV5-6	TRBJ1-6	few	-	TGTGCCAGCAGCCTTCTGGACCGCGAGAATTCACCCCTCCACTTT	CASSLLDRENSPLHF
TRBV6-1	TRBJ2-5	few	TRBD2	TGTGCCAGCTCTGGGGCGGCGGGGGGGAGGGAGACCCAGTACTTC	CASSGAAGGRETQYF
TRBV5-4	TRBJ2-2	-	-	TGTGCCAGCAGCGCGACTACCGACAACACCGGGGAGCTGTTTTTT	CASSATTDNTGELFF